This TCR beta chain comes out of a study of multiple sclerosis patients with progressive multifocal leukoencephalopathy. The CDR3 spans 17 residues. V was pared by 6 bases and J by 3 bases, with 20 bases between. Germline CDR1 and CDR2: KGHSH and LQKENI. Synthetic inline TR CDR3 controls covering all V-J pairings were spiked into each PCR. Clones were sequenced by immunoSEQ multiplex PCR, and TCRdb holds only the in-frame ones, with some missing. The table includes approximately 26,000 clones, 88% detected once. Time point in this sample: before natalizumab initiation. Study-wide results and limits: Whether JC virus or general immunocompromise explains the findings remained unclear. Clones expanded at PML were already present before and during natalizumab. At PML onset, no shared TRBV or TRBJ gene usage was seen.

In regard to this clone: Its antigen is as yet unknown.

This clonotype was sampled from a human donor with multiple sclerosis. V is TRBV18 and J is TRBJ2-2; D uncertain. Sequencing was carried out using PBMCs. This chain's CDR3 is CASSRWVGGEDTGELFF. CDR3 nucleotide sequence: TGTGCCAGCTCTCGCTGGGTGGGCGGCGAGGACACCGGGGAGCTGTTTTTT.